This T cell receptor beta chain derives from a study of tumor-infiltrating lymphocytes in primary liver carcinoma. Study-wide background: Donors underwent surgery for histopathologically diagnosed primary liver carcinoma. Staging of the tumors gave T1-T3 N0M0, with widths of roughly 4.2 to 11 cm.

This clonotype was seen a handful of times. The antigen is unknown. Germline DNA was also extracted, with blood RNA taken from unsorted whole blood. There were only treatment-naive patients, all with chronic HBV infection. A constant-region primer served to make TCR beta cDNA from roughly 540 ng total RNA. Three nested multiplex PCR rounds of slightly modified ARM-PCR generated TCR beta libraries. A single record per CDR3 protein comes from TCRdb applying MiXCR to the multiplex PCR reads. The table includes under 200,000 distinct CDR3 sequences, less than 75% detected once. The study, taken as a whole, reports: Being bulk and unsorted, samples allowed no CD4+ and CD8+ repertoire comparison.

Sequenced material: peripheral blood. The receptor was isolated from a woman aged 55-69 years with primary liver carcinoma and hepatitis B virus infection.

CDR3: CASRPLSGADGYTF. The CDR3 coding sequence is TGTGCCAGCAGGCCGCTCTCGGGGGCGGATGGCTACACCTTC. The J gene is TRBJ1-2, the V gene TRBV6-5, with D tentatively TRBD1 (6 bases). The germline V gene encodes CDR1 MNHEY and CDR2 SVGAGI. Trimming stripped 6 bases from V and 6 bases from J, with 17 bases between. This CDR3 has 14 residues.